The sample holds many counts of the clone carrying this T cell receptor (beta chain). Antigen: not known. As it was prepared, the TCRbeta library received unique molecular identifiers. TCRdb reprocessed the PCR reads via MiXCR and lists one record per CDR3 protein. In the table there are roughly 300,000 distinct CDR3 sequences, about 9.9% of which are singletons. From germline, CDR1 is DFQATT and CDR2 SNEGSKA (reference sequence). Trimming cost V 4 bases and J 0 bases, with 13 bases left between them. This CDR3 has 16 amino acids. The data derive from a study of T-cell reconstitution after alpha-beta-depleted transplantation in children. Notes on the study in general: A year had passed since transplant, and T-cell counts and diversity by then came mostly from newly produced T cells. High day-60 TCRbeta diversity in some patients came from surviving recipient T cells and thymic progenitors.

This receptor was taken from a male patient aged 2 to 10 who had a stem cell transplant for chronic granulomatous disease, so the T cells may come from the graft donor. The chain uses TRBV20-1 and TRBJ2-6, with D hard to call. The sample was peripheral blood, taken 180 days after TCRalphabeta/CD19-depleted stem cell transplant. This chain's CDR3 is CSAMAPVLSGANVLTF. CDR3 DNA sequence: TGCAGTGCTATGGCCCCGGTGCTCTCTGGGGCCAACGTCCTGACTTTC.